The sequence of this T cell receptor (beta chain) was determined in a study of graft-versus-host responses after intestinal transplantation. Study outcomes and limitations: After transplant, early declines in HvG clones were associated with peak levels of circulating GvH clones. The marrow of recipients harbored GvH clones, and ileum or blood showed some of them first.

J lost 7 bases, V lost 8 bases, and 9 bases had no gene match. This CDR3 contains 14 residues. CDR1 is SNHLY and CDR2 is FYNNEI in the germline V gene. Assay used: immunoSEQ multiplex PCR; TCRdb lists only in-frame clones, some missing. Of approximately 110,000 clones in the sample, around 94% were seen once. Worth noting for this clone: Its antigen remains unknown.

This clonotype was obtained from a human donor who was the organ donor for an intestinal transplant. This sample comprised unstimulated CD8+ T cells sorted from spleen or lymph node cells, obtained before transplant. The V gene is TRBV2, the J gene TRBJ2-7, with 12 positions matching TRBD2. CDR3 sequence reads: CASAGGLAGWEQYF. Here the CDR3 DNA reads TGTGCCAGCGCCGGGGGACTAGCGGGTTGGGAGCAGTACTTC.